This TCR beta chain was found in a study of blood T cells in healthy people across ages. General observations from the study: Donor CMV status was unknown, possibly confounding expanded clonotype changes.

This clonotype has a count of ten or more. Its antigen remains unidentified. The CDR3 has 14 residues. Trimming left V 5 bases short and J 4 bases short, with 12 bases between. Germline V CDR1 and CDR2: SGHTA, FQGNSA. The total RNA that was extracted per sample amounted to at least 5.5 micrograms. The use of a sample-barcoded 5' primer and a J-beta primer mix characterized a second PCR of roughly 6 to 12 cycles. Each single sample gave us at least 3 million CDR3-containing paired-end reads. MiXCR, run by TCRdb on the 5' RACE reads, gives a single entry per CDR3 protein. The sample lists roughly 800,000 distinct CDR3 sequences; 58% were seen once.

The chain carries TRBV7-2 and TRBJ1-5; D is unresolved. The receptor's source is a man aged 25-45 years in good health. Source material: blood. The CDR3 spells CASSRGRWNQPQHF. Written as DNA, the CDR3 is TGTGCCAGCAGCCGAGGGAGGTGGAATCAGCCCCAGCATTTT.